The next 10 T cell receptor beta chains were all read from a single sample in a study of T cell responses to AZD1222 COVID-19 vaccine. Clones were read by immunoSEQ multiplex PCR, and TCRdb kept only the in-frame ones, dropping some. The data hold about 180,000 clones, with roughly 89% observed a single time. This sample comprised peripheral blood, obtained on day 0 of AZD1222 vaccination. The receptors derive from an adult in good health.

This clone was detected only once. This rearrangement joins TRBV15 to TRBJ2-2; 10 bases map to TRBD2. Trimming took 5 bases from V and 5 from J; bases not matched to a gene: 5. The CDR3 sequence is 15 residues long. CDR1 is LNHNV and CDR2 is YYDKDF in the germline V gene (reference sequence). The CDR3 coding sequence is TGTGCCACCAGCGGAGCGGGGGGGCTTACCGGGGAGCTGTTTTTT. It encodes CATSGAGGLTGELFF. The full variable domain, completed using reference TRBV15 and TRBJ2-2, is DAMVIQNPRYQVTQFGKPVTLSCSQTLNHNVMYWYQQKSSQAPKLLFHYYDKDFNNEADTPDNFQSRRPNTSFCFLDIRSPGLGDTAMYLCATSGAGGLTGELFFGEGSRLTVL.

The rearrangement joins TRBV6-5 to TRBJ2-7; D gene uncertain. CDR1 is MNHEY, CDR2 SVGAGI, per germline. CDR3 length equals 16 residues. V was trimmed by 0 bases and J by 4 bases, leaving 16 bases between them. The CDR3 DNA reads TGTGCCAGCAGTTACTCTCTCCCGGGCCCGGAGTACGAGCAGTACTTC. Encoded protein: CASSYSLPGPEYEQYF.

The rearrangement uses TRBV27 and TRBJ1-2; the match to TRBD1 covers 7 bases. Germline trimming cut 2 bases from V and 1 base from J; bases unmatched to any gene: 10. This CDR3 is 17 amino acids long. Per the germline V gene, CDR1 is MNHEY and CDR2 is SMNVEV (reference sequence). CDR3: CASSLLSTGQHNYGYTF. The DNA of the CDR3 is TGTGCCAGCAGTTTACTCTCGACAGGGCAGCATAACTATGGCTACACCTTC.

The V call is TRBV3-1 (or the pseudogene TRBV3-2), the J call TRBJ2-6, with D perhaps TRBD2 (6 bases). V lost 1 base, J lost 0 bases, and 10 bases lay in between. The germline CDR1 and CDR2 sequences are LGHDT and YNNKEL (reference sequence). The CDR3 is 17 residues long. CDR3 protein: CASSQGMGGSGANVLTF. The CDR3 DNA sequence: TGTGCCAGCAGCCAAGGCATGGGGGGCTCTGGGGCCAACGTCCTGACTTTC.

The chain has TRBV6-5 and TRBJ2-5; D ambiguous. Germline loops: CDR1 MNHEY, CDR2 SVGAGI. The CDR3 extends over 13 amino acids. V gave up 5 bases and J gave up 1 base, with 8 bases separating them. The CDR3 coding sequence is TGTGCCAGCAGTCAAAATCTCCAAGAGACCCAGTACTTC. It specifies CASSQNLQETQYF.

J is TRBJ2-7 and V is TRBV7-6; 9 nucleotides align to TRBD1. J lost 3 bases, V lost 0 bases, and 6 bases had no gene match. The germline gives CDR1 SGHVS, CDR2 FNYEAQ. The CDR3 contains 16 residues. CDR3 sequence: CASSLAAGTGLYEQYF. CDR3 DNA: TGTGCCAGCAGCTTAGCCGCCGGGACAGGGCTCTACGAGCAGTACTTC. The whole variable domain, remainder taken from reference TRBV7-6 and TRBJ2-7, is GAGVSQSPRYKVTKRGQDVALRCDPISGHVSLYWYRQALGQGPEFLTYFNYEAQQDKSGLPNDRFSAERPEGSISTLTIQRTEQRDSAMYRCASSLAAGTGLYEQYFGPGTRLTVT.

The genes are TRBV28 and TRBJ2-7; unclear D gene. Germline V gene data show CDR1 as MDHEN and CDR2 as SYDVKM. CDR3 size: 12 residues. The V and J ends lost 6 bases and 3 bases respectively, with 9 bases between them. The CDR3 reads CASRAEIYEQYF. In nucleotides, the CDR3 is TGTGCCAGCAGGGCGGAGATCTACGAGCAGTACTTC.

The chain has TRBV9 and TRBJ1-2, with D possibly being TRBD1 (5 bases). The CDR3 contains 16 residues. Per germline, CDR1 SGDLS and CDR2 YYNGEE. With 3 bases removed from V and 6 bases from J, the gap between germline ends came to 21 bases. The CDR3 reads CASSGSLYRRANGYTF. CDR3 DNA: TGTGCCAGCAGCGGGTCTCTTTACCGCAGGGCGAATGGCTACACCTTC.

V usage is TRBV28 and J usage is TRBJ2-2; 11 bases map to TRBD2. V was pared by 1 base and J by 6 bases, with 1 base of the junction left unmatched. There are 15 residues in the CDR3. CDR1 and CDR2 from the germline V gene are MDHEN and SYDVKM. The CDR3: CASSLLAGGPGELFF. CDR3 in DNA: TGTGCCAGCAGTTTATTAGCGGGAGGGCCCGGGGAGCTGTTTTTT.

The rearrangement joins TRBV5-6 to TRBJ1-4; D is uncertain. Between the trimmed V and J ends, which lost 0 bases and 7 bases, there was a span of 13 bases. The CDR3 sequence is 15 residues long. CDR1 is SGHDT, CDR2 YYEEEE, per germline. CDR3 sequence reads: CASSLVSGVSEKLFF. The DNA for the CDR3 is TGTGCCAGCAGCTTGGTTTCCGGGGTTAGTGAAAAACTGTTTTTT.